A selection of T cell receptor beta chains follows, all from one sample in a study of T cells after yellow fever vaccination. TCRdb recomputed calls from the 5' RACE reads with MiXCR, one row per CDR3 protein. Found here are 450,000 to 550,000 distinct CDR3 sequences, around 21% of them singletons; the top ten hold approximately 14%. The sequencing used PBMCs, collected 15 days after the yellow fever booster vaccination. The receptor set was obtained from a man between 25 and 39 years old who received the YFV17D yellow fever vaccine. Both conserved end residues are part of each CDR3. Fields, in order: V gene, CDR3 protein.

V: TRBV10-3
CDR3: CAIAGLTYEQYF

V: TRBV20-1
CDR3: CSARVHHEQYF

V: TRBV7-9
CDR3: CASIRGGGSQETQYF

V: TRBV6-2/TRBV6-3
CDR3: CASSYSHGETQYF

V: TRBV30
CDR3: CAWSADNSYEQYF

V: TRBV9
CDR3: CASSVPLAGGPGGTDTQYF

V: TRBV7-3
CDR3: CASSPTTGTIVPGELFF

V: TRBV7-2
CDR3: CASSATGTSGTYEQYF

V: TRBV5-1
CDR3: CASSLGGLGAGVGNEQFF

V: TRBV12-3/TRBV12-4
CDR3: CASSSSGPGGYTF

V: TRBV14
CDR3: CASDQGDTQYF

V: TRBV28
CDR3: CASSPPGQGSDTQYF

V: TRBV6-5
CDR3: CASSSLAILNEQFF

V: TRBV12-3/TRBV12-4
CDR3: CASSFRIWESSTYNEQFF

V: TRBV7-2
CDR3: CASSSRTGSETQYF

V: TRBV3-1
CDR3: CASSQGTSGRTYNEQFF

V: TRBV9
CDR3: CASSGRTDYEQYF

V: TRBV20-1
CDR3: CSANDPGLMYNEQFF

V: TRBV5-4
CDR3: CASSSDSGSFNEQFF

V: TRBV27
CDR3: CASSSRDGPYEQYF

V: TRBV9
CDR3: CASSGGRGTYNEQFF

V: TRBV15
CDR3: CATSSLRREPGEKLFF

V: TRBV6-1
CDR3: CASKLTSRSSYEQYF

V: TRBV5-6
CDR3: CASSLGQLNQPQHF

V: TRBV20-1
CDR3: CSATSGRFNEQFF

V: TRBV9
CDR3: CASSVAREGRNEQFF

V: TRBV11-2
CDR3: CASSKPHRLAAPGEQYF

V: TRBV6-5
CDR3: CASSYVLAGADTQYF

V: TRBV30
CDR3: CAWSLPGGANVLTF

V: TRBV20-1
CDR3: CSAEDYTDTQYF

V: TRBV7-9
CDR3: CASSNGQSQETQYF

V: TRBV24-1
CDR3: CATASAAVPSEQYF

V: TRBV27
CDR3: CASGLRTSGSPEQFF

V: TRBV20-1
CDR3: CSASPNEGMDETQYF

V: TRBV10-3
CDR3: CAISVLQGAYEQYF

V: TRBV18
CDR3: CASSPRQEEKLFF

V: TRBV6-5
CDR3: CASSWGSATGELFF

V: TRBV20-1
CDR3: CSASALGLGELFF

V: TRBV7-2
CDR3: CASSLRGAGTDTQYF

V: TRBV7-9
CDR3: CASDLGLEQFF

V: TRBV18
CDR3: CASSPKGQNTEAFF

V: TRBV5-1
CDR3: CASSSGLVGEGQFF

V: TRBV6-5
CDR3: CASSYGGQRSGSYEQYF

V: TRBV30
CDR3: CACTSSYNSPLHF

V: TRBV7-2
CDR3: CASSSQLGTSGRETQYF

V: TRBV19
CDR3: CASSTRPGPAKTQYF

V: TRBV11-2
CDR3: CASVGSGEETQYF

V: TRBV20-1
CDR3: CSGRESTYNEQIF

V: TRBV20-1
CDR3: CSAISPGRLLDEQYF

V: TRBV6-1
CDR3: CASSETLTGPSGAFF